This entry lists 11 T cell receptor beta chains sequenced from one sample in a study of cytotoxic CD8 clonotypes in ibrutinib-treated CLL. Using immunoSEQ multiplex PCR, the repertoire was profiled, and TCRdb retains in-frame clones only, with some absent. This table has approximately 100,000 clones, approximately 78% appearing once. The sample in question was PBMCs, obtained after 12 months of ibrutinib treatment. All receptors come from a human donor with chronic lymphocytic leukemia.

The gene calls are TRBV6-5 and TRBJ1-1; 10 bases fit TRBD1. The CDR3 totals 16 residues. Germline V gene sequence: CDR1 MNHEY, CDR2 SVGAGI. Trimming took 0 bases from V and 2 from J; bases not matched to a gene: 3. The CDR3 here is CASSYSRTGGNTEAFF. The CDR3 region has the DNA TGTGCCAGCAGTTACTCACGGACAGGGGGTAACACTGAAGCTTTCTTT.

The chain recombines TRBV6-1 with TRBJ1-2; perhaps TRBD1 as D (6 bases). Germline loops: CDR1 MNHNS, CDR2 SASEGT. Trimming left V 2 bases short and J 4 bases short, with 11 bases between. The length of the CDR3 is 14 residues. CDR3 nucleotides: TGTGCCAGCAGTGAAAGGCAGGGGTCCTATGGCTACACCTTC. This gives the protein CASSERQGSYGYTF.

J is TRBJ2-7 and V is TRBV20-1; unclear D gene. The germline gives CDR1 DFQATT, CDR2 SNEGSKA (reference sequence). The CDR3 sequence is 11 residues long. The V end was cut by 2 bases, the J end by 2 bases, with 4 bases between. Here the CDR3 reads CSARQPYEQYF. The CDR3 DNA reads as TGCAGTGCTAGACAGCCCTACGAGCAGTACTTC.

This chain connects TRBV28 to TRBJ1-3; the D gene is possibly TRBD1 (5 bases). The CDR3 sequence is 14 residues long. Deletions cut 1 base from V and 2 bases from J, with 6 bases between. Germline V lookup: CDR1 MDHEN, CDR2 SYDVKM. The CDR3 DNA sequence: TGTGCCAGCAGTTTATACAGGCCTGGAAACACCATATATTTT. It is translated as CASSLYRPGNTIYF.

The rearrangement links TRBV7-2 to TRBJ2-3; D may be TRBD1 (6 bases). Trimming removed 6 bases from V and 4 bases from J, with 23 bases in between. This CDR3 has 17 amino acids. Germline V gives CDR1 SGHTA, CDR2 FQGNSA. The DNA for the CDR3 is TGTGCCAGCAGTCCTCAGGTCGGACAGTCGCGGTCAGATACGCAGTATTTT. Its protein is CASSPQVGQSRSDTQYF.

This clone was recorded a few times. The rearrangement joins TRBV7-2 to TRBJ1-4; D is possibly TRBD1 (6 bases). Trimming took off 5 bases at V and 10 bases at J, with 14 bases between the two ends. This CDR3 region has 13 residues. Germline V CDR1 and CDR2: SGHTA, FQGNSA. The CDR3 reads CASSLDSLGKLFF. CDR3 sequence (DNA): TGTGCCAGCAGCCTGGACAGTCTGGGAAAACTGTTTTTT.

Only one count was recorded for this clone. The J gene is TRBJ2-3, the V gene TRBV7-9; 10 bases are a match to TRBD1. The V segment lost 5 bases and the J segment 4 bases; nucleotides outside the gene matches: 9. The CDR3 extends over 16 amino acids. In germline, CDR1 is SEHNR, CDR2 FQNEAQ (reference sequence). The CDR3, as DNA: TGTGCCAGCAGCGCCGGCGACAGGGGGCGCTCAGATACGCAGTATTTT. This translates into CASSAGDRGRSDTQYF.

V usage is TRBV7-2 and J usage is TRBJ2-3, with 10 bases identical to TRBD2. Looked up from germline, CDR1 is SGHTA and CDR2 is FQGNSA. Losses at the gene ends were 4 bases for V and 4 bases for J; bases not matched to a gene: 5. The CDR3 is 15 residues long. Here the CDR3 DNA reads TGTGCCAGCAGCTGGAGCGGGGGGGTAGCAGATACGCAGTATTTT. Its protein is CASSWSGGVADTQYF.

The J gene is TRBJ1-2, the V gene TRBV2; D perhaps matches TRBD1 (5 bases). Germline lookup yields CDR1 SNHLY and CDR2 FYNNEI. The V gene lost 4 bases and the J gene lost 8 bases, with 11 bases spanning the gap. The CDR3 loop spans 12 amino acids. The CDR3 loop is CASSADEGGYTF. The CDR3 DNA sequence: TGTGCCAGCAGTGCGGATGAGGGGGGCTACACCTTC.

The J gene is TRBJ2-5, the V gene TRBV7-2; 8 bases are a match to TRBD2. The CDR3 is 15 amino acids. The germline gives CDR1 SGHTA, CDR2 FQGNSA. After removal of 7 bases from V and 3 bases from J, the junction contained 10 bases not matched to a gene. CDR3 sequence reads: CASTLFSTSEETQYF. In nucleotides, the CDR3 is TGTGCCAGCACCCTCTTTTCGACTAGCGAAGAGACCCAGTACTTC.

The V gene is TRBV5-1, the J gene TRBJ1-2; maybe TRBD1 (5 bases). The CDR3 sequence is 14 residues long. Deletions cut 3 bases from V and 6 bases from J, with 15 bases between. CDR1 and CDR2 from the germline V gene are SGHRS and YFSETQ. CDR3 protein: CASSWGTGGDGYTF. The CDR3 nucleotides read TGCGCCAGCAGCTGGGGGACCGGGGGTGATGGCTACACCTTC.